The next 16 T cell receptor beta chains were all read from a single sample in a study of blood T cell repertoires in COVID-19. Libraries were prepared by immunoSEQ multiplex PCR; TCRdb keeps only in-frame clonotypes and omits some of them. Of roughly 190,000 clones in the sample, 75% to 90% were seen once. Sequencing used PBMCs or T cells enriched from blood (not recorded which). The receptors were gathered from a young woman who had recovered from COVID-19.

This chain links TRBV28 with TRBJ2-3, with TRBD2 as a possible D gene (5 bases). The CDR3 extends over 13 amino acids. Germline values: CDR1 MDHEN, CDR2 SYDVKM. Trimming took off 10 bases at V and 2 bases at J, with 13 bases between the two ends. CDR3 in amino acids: CATRRSDTDTQYF. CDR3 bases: TGTGCCACCCGGAGGTCCGACACAGATACGCAGTATTTT.

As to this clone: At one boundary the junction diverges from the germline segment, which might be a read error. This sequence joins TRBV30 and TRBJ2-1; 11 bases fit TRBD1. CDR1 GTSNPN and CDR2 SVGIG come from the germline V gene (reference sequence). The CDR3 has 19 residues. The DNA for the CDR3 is TGTGCATGGAAATTTAAGGGGACAGGGGGAAGACTCCTGTACAATGAGCAGTTCTTC. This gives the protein CAWKFKGTGGRLLYNEQFF.

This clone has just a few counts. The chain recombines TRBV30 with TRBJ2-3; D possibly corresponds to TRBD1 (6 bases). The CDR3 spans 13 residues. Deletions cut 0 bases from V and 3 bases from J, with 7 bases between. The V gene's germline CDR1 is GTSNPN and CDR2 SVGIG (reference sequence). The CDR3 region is CAWSVQGTDTQYF. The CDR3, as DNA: TGTGCCTGGAGTGTGCAGGGGACAGATACGCAGTATTTT.

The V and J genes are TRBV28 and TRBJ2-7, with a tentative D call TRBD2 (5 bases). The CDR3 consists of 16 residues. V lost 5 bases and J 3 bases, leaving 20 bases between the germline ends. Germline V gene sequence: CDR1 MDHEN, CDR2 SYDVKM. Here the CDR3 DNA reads TGTGCCAGCAGTCCCCTCAGAGGGCCTTTAGGCTACGAGCAGTACTTC. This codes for CASSPLRGPLGYEQYF.

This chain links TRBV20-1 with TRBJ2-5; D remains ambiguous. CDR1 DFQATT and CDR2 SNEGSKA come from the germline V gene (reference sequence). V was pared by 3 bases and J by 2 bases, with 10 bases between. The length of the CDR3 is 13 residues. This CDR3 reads CSASSIIQETQYF. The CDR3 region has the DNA TGCAGTGCTAGTAGCATAATACAAGAGACCCAGTACTTC.

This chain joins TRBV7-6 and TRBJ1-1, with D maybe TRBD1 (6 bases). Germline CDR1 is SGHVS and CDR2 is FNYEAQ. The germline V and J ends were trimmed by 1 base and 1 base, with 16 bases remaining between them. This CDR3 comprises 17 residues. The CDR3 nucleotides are TGTGCCAGCAGCTTAGGTATGGGGGGGGCGAGGAACACTGAAGCTTTCTTT. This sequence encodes CASSLGMGGARNTEAFF.

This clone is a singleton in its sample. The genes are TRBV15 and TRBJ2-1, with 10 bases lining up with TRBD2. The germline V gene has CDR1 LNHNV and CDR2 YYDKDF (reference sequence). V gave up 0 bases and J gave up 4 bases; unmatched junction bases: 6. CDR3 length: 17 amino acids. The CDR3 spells CATSRDRRLAGYNEQFF. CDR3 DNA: TGTGCCACCAGCAGAGACCGGAGACTAGCGGGTTACAATGAGCAGTTCTTC.

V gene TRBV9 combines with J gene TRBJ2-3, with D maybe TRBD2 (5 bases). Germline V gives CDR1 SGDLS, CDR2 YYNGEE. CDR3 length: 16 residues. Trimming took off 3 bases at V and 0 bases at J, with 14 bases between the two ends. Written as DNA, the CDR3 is TGTGCCAGCAGCGCGTACAGCGGATTTAGCACAGATACGCAGTATTTT. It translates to CASSAYSGFSTDTQYF.

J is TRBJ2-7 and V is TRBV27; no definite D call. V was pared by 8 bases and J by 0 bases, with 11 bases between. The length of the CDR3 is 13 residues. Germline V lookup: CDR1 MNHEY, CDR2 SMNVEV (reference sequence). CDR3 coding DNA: TGTGCCAGCGTGGGCGATAGCTCCTACGAGCAGTACTTC. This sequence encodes CASVGDSSYEQYF.

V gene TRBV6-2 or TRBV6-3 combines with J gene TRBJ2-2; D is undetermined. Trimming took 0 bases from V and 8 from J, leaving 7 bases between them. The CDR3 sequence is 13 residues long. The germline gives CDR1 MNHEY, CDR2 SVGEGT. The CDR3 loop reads CASSYSIYGELFF. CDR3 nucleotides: TGTGCCAGCAGTTACTCTATCTATGGGGAGCTGTTTTTT.

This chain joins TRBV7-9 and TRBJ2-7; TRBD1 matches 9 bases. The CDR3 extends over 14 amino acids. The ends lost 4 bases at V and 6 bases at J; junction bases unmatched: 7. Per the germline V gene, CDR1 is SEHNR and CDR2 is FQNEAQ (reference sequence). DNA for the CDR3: TGTGCCAGCAGCTCCACCGGGACAGGGTCCGAGCAGTACTTC. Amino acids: CASSSTGTGSEQYF.

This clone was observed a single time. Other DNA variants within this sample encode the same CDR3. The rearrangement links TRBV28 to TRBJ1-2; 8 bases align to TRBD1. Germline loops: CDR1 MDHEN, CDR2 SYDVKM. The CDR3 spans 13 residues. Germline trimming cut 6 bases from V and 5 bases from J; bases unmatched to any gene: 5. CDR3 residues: CASSYRQGYGYTF. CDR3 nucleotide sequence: TGTGCCAGCAGCTATAGACAGGGGTATGGCTACACCTTC.

The CDR3 loop reads CASSIALGEVGYGYTF. Written as DNA, the CDR3 is TGTGCCAGTAGTATAGCGTTAGGGGAGGTCGGCTATGGCTACACCTTC. This rearrangement joins TRBV19 to TRBJ1-2, with TRBD1 as a possible D gene (5 bases). The V and J ends lost 1 base and 4 bases respectively, with 16 bases between them. This CDR3 has 16 residues. Per the germline V gene, CDR1 is LNHDA and CDR2 is SQIVND (reference sequence).

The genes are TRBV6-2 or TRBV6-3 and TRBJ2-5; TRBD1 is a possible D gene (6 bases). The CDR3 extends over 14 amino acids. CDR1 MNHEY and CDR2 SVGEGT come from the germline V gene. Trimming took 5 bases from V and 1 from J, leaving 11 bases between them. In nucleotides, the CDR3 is TGTGCCAGCAGTATACAGGGATTCCAAGAGACCCAGTACTTC. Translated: CASSIQGFQETQYF.

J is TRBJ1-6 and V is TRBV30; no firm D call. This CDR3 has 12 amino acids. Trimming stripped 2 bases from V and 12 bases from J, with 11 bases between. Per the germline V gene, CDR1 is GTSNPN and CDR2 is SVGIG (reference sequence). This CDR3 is CAWSFTVEPLHF. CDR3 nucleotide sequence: TGTGCCTGGAGTTTTACAGTGGAACCCCTCCACTTT.

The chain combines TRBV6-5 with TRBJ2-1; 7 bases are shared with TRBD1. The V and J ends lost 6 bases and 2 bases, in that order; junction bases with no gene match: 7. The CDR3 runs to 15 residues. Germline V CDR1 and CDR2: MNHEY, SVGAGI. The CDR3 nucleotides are TGTGCCAGCAGCATCGACAGGGCAACCTACAATGAGCAGTTCTTC. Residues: CASSIDRATYNEQFF.